Detailed here is one T cell receptor beta chain. Its target antigen remains unknown. No qualities accompany the bases; no much larger clone lies one base away. The study evaluated CTLA-4 blockade (ipilimumab) given together with focal radiation therapy in patients who had chemo-refractory metastatic non-small-cell lung cancer. From the cysteine up to the phenylalanine, the CDR3 has a length of 13 residues. The retained sequence is limited to the CDR3, 39 bases, with the frame set at the first base. The germline V gene (reference sequence) specifies SGHNT as CDR1 and YYREEE as CDR2. After removal of 5 bases from V and 4 bases from J, the junction retains 2 bases not matched to a gene. Library preparation employed the immunoSEQ multiplex PCR assay. Not all clones reach the TCRdb copy of this immuneACCESS table, which keeps in-frame sequences only. Checked studies attribute under half of the gap to unresolved V genes and leave the rest unexplained. Present in this sample are 30,000 to 40,000 clones, roughly 70% of which were seen just once. The ten top clones hold under 5% of the sample.

The source of the sample is a study of radiotherapy plus CTLA-4 blockade in lung cancer (dated by TCRdb to the late 2010s). As for the study more broadly: Among the enrolled patients, approximately 17% had an objective response, and about 29% reached disease control. What the work shows at the level of the full study, not this receptor alone: After treatment with radiotherapy and ipilimumab, TCR clones that originated in tumors expanded in peripheral blood. The strongest predictors of response were reported to be early dynamic shifts in blood T cell clones along with a rise in serum interferon-beta following radiation.

The sequence joins TRBV5-4 to TRBJ1-2; 10 of the junction bases match TRBD1. The material was peripheral blood, obtained from a patient treated with radiotherapy plus ipilimumab. This TCR was sampled from a human donor with non-small cell lung cancer who had stable disease on radiotherapy plus ipilimumab. The CDR3 loop reads CASRDRGGYGYTF. The DNA reads as follows: TGTGCCAGCAGGGACAGGGGGGGCTATGGCTACACCTTC.